This entry lists 14 T cell receptor beta chains sequenced from one sample in a study of cytomegalovirus exposure and HLA in healthy donors. A multiplex PCR was run with 60 Vbeta primers and 13 Jbeta primers. The method was immunoSEQ multiplex PCR; TCRdb's version includes in-frame clones alone and lacks a portion of them. The data hold 150,000 to 200,000 clones, with approximately 73% observed a single time. The sample was PBMCs. The source is a man aged 30 to 39 in good health and CMV-seropositive.

In this sample, this clone turned up a few times. The chain carries TRBV6-5 and TRBJ1-6; D not resolved. V lost 5 bases and J lost 7, with 15 bases in between. The CDR3 is made up of 15 amino acids. CDR1 and CDR2 from the germline V gene are MNHEY and SVGAGI. Here the CDR3 DNA reads TGTGCCAGCAGTCCTCCGCCGGGTCCCAATTCACCCCTCCACTTT. Its translation: CASSPPPGPNSPLHF.

The chain uses TRBV9 and TRBJ2-1; D is perhaps TRBD2 (6 bases). This CDR3 has 17 amino acids. Germline CDR1 SGDLS, CDR2 YYNGEE. V was clipped by 4 bases and J by 0 bases, with 17 bases between them. The CDR3: CASSPRGPISSYNEQFF. The CDR3 nucleotides read TGTGCCAGCAGCCCGCGGGGACCGATAAGCTCCTACAATGAGCAGTTCTTC.

V is TRBV7-9 and J is TRBJ2-1; tentatively, D is TRBD1 (6 bases). From germline, CDR1 is SEHNR and CDR2 FQNEAQ (reference sequence). The CDR3 consists of 14 residues. Trimming took off 0 bases at V and 6 bases at J, with 9 bases between the two ends. CDR3: CASSLATGTNEQFF. CDR3 bases: TGTGCCAGCAGCTTAGCGACAGGTACCAATGAGCAGTTCTTC.

The chain joins TRBV20-1 to TRBJ2-1; D is undetermined. CDR1 and CDR2 (germline): DFQATT, SNEGSKA (reference sequence). The V and J ends lost 2 bases and 6 bases respectively, with 5 bases between them. This CDR3 has 11 amino acids. Here the CDR3 DNA reads TGCAGTGCTAGATTCTCCAATGAGCAGTTCTTC. It codes for CSARFSNEQFF.

This clone showed up just a few times. This chain links TRBV5-4 with TRBJ2-5; TRBD2 aligns across 7 bases. The J call is uncertain, as TRBJ2-7 better fits the DNA end. CDR3 length: 14 residues. The V gene's germline CDR1 is SGHNT and CDR2 YYREEE (reference sequence). This CDR3 reads CASPKRERDYEQYF. CDR3 DNA: TGTGCCAGCCCCAAGAGGGAGCGGGACTACGAGCAGTACTTC.

This chain connects TRBV5-1 to TRBJ2-6; no clear D gene. Germline V gene sequence: CDR1 SGHRS, CDR2 YFSETQ. The CDR3 is 18 residues long. Trimming shortened V by 0 bases and J by 0 bases, and 13 bases separated the two germline ends. The CDR3 is CASSLVLVEYSGANVLTF. In DNA form, the CDR3 reads TGCGCCAGCAGCTTGGTGTTGGTTGAGTACTCTGGGGCCAACGTCCTGACTTTC.

The chain is built from TRBV27 and TRBJ1-2; D might be TRBD1 (6 bases). The CDR3 spans 16 residues. CDR1 is MNHEY, CDR2 SMNVEV, per germline (reference sequence). The ends were cut back, 5 bases at V and 3 bases at J, with 19 bases in the middle. CDR3 sequence reads: CASSPMGGGAHYGYTF. The CDR3 DNA reads TGTGCCAGCAGTCCTATGGGCGGGGGGGCGCACTATGGCTACACCTTC.

V gene TRBV5-4 combines with J gene TRBJ2-3, with TRBD2 matching 10 bases. V lost 4 bases, J lost 3 bases, and 11 bases stayed unmatched. The CDR3 loop spans 17 amino acids. Germline CDR1 reads SGHNT; CDR2 reads YYREEE (reference sequence). The CDR3 loop reads CASSDSGRNLGTDTQYF. The CDR3 DNA is TGTGCCAGCAGCGATAGCGGGAGGAATTTGGGTACAGATACGCAGTATTTT.

The chain is built from TRBV5-8 and TRBJ2-7; D call uncertain. CDR1 is SGHTS and CDR2 is YDEGEE in the germline V gene. V lost 5 bases and J 4 bases, leaving 7 bases between the germline ends. This CDR3 comprises 11 residues. The CDR3 DNA is TGTGCCAGCAGTTTTCATTACGAGCAGTACTTC. Amino acids: CASSFHYEQYF.

This chain uses TRBV30 with TRBJ1-5, with D uncertain. V lost 0 bases and J 5 bases, leaving 8 bases between the germline ends. Germline lookup yields CDR1 GTSNPN and CDR2 SVGIG (reference sequence). This CDR3 has 13 residues. The CDR3 region is CAWSVEVDQPQHF. CDR3 bases: TGTGCCTGGAGTGTGGAGGTAGATCAGCCCCAGCATTTT. The variable domain in full, with the rest retrieved from reference TRBV30 and TRBJ1-5, is SQTIHQWPATLVQPVGSPLSLECTVEGTSNPNLYWYRQAAGRGLQLLFYSVGIGQISSEVPQNLSASRPQDRQFILSSKKLLLSDSGFYLCAWSVEVDQPQHFGDGTRLSIL.

The rearrangement uses TRBV11-2 and TRBJ1-2, with D hard to call. CDR1 and CDR2 from the germline V gene are SGHAT and FQNNGV. The CDR3 loop spans 15 amino acids. Trimming pared 0 bases from V and 6 bases from J, leaving 14 bases between. This CDR3 reads CASSLDGQNVDGYTF. CDR3 nucleotides: TGTGCCAGCAGCTTAGATGGGCAGAACGTTGATGGCTACACCTTC. Complete variable domain (other parts from reference TRBV11-2 and TRBJ1-2): EAGVAQSPRYKIIEKRQSVAFWCNPISGHATLYWYQQILGQGPKLLIQFQNNGVVDDSQLPKDRFSAERLKGVDSTLKIQPAKLEDSAVYLCASSLDGQNVDGYTFGSGTRLTVV.

The CDR3 nucleotides read TGTGCCAGCACAAATCGGGACACTGAAGCTTTCTTT. It is translated as CASTNRDTEAFF. The genes are TRBV5-4 and TRBJ1-1; D unresolved. CDR1 is SGHNT, CDR2 YYREEE, per germline (reference sequence). The V gene lost 6 bases and the J gene lost 3 bases, with 9 bases spanning the gap. This CDR3 is 12 amino acids long.

This chain uses TRBV5-1 with TRBJ2-5, with 7 nucleotides matching TRBD2. The V and J ends lost 4 bases and 3 bases, in that order; junction bases with no gene match: 3. CDR1 is SGHRS, CDR2 YFSETQ, per germline. The CDR3 runs to 13 residues. In nucleotides, the CDR3 is TGCGCCAGCAGCAGGACTAGGGAAGAGACCCAGTACTTC. It codes for CASSRTREETQYF.

This clone qualifies as medium-sized. CDR3 nucleotides: TGTGCCAGCAGTCCGAAGATAGTTAGTGAGCAGTTCTTC. Translated, it gives CASSPKIVSEQFF. The rearrangement uses TRBV27 and TRBJ2-1; D is unresolved. Germline-derived CDR1 and CDR2 are MNHEY and SMNVEV (reference sequence). The CDR3 contains 13 residues. Between the trimmed V and J ends, which lost 5 bases and 9 bases, there was a span of 14 bases.